Listed below are T cell receptor beta chains from one sample, sequenced in a study of technical replicates of blood from a handful of donors. Libraries were prepared by immunoSEQ multiplex PCR; TCRdb keeps only in-frame clonotypes and omits some of them. The table has under 100,000 clones, 86% seen once. The sample taken for sequencing was PBMCs. The receptors originated from a human donor in good health. Some clones in this sample may be carry-over from other donors' samples. CDR3s include the opening cysteine and the closing phenylalanine or tryptophan. The D gene is left open where the match is weak. Size tells how often a clone was seen (once, few, many) or the class of an expanded clone, and some rows leave it out.

v_call	d_call	clone_size	j_call	cdr3_nt	cdr3_aa
TRBV18	-	-	TRBJ2-3	TGTGCCAGCTCACCCGCTCTAATCTCAGGGGATACGCAGTATTTT	CASSPALISGDTQYF
TRBV9	-	-	TRBJ2-5	TGTGCCAGCAGCGTAGTCGGGGTGCGTCAAGAGACCCAGTACTTC	CASSVVGVRQETQYF
TRBV7-2	-	-	TRBJ1-2	TGTGCCAGCAGCTCGGACATATCTAACTATGGCTACACCTTC	CASSSDISNYGYTF
TRBV5-1	TRBD2	-	TRBJ2-1	TGCGCCAGCAGCTCCGGGACTAGCGTGAACAATGAGCAGTTCTTC	CASSSGTSVNNEQFF
TRBV19	-	few	TRBJ1-2	TGTGCCAGTAGTACGGCGGGACGCCATGGCTACACCTTC	CASSTAGRHGYTF
TRBV4-1	-	-	TRBJ2-7	TGCGCCAGCAGCCAAGAAGCGGGCGAATACGAGCAGTACTTC	CASSQEAGEYEQYF
TRBV4-3	TRBD1	-	TRBJ1-1	TGCGCCAGCAGCCAACTCGGACAGGGGGCTTCTGAAGCTTTCTTT	CASSQLGQGASEAFF
TRBV29-1	-	-	TRBJ2-5	TGCAGCGTTGATTCCGGGAGAGAGACCCAGTACTTC	CSVDSGRETQYF
TRBV27	TRBD1	-	TRBJ1-5	TGTGCCAGCAGAACCGGGACAGGGGGCATGGGCAATCAGCCCCAGCATTTT	CASRTGTGGMGNQPQHF
TRBV11-2	-	-	TRBJ1-6	TGTGCCAGCAGCTTAGCCAGGGAACTCCACTTT	CASSLARELHF
TRBV19	TRBD1	-	TRBJ2-7	TGTGCCAGTAGTGTGAGACAGGGTCCGGCCGAGCAGTACTTC	CASSVRQGPAEQYF
TRBV7-9	TRBD2	-	TRBJ2-3	TGTGCCAGCAGCGGCCTAGCGGCAGATACGCAGTATTTT	CASSGLAADTQYF
TRBV20-1	TRBD1	-	TRBJ1-2	TGCAGTGCGGCGACAGGGGCTGTCCACACCTTC	CSAATGAVHTF
TRBV18	-	-	TRBJ1-3	TGTGCCAGCTCACCATGGGAGCTGACGCTTATTTCCTCTGGAAACACCATATATTTT	CASSPWELTLISSGNTIYF
TRBV4-3	-	once	TRBJ2-5	TGCGCCAGCAGCCAAGTATCCGGCGGGGCCCAGTACTTC	CASSQVSGGAQYF
TRBV29-1	TRBD1	-	TRBJ2-7	TGCAGCGTTGGGGCTGGGACAGCTTTCGAGCAGTACTTC	CSVGAGTAFEQYF
TRBV7-9	-	-	TRBJ2-1	TGTGCCAGCAGCCTGACACGGAATGAGCAGTTCTTC	CASSLTRNEQFF
TRBV7-3	-	once	TRBJ2-7	TGTGCCAGCAGCTTAGAGGGGGGGGCCCTCTCCTACGAGCAGTACTTC	CASSLEGGALSYEQYF
TRBV7-9	TRBD1	-	TRBJ2-2	TGTGCCAGCAGCCGGGCGAGGGACAGGGATGCCGGGGAGCTGTTTTTT	CASSRARDRDAGELFF
TRBV12-2	-	-	TRBJ1-5	TGTGCAAGTCCCCTCTGTAGCAGATCTAAGTCGCAGCCCCAGCATTTT	CASPLCSRSKSQPQHF
TRBV6-1	TRBD1	-	TRBJ2-7	TGTGCCAGCAGTTTTTCCCCGGGACAGGGCTACGAGCAGTACTTC	CASSFSPGQGYEQYF
TRBV7-2	-	-	TRBJ1-1	TGTGCCAGCAGATCTGACAGAGCCGTGAACACTGAAGCTTTCTTT	CASRSDRAVNTEAFF
TRBV27	-	few	TRBJ1-5	TGTGCCAGCAGTTTTGGGGGGTATCAGCCTCAGCATTTT	CASSFGGYQPQHF
TRBV27	-	-	TRBJ1-1	TGTGCCAGCAGTTTAGAGGGCCCTCGGACTGAAGCTTTCTTT	CASSLEGPRTEAFF